The 2 T cell receptor beta chains given below trace back to one sample, sequenced in a study of blood T cell repertoires in COVID-19. The assay was immunoSEQ multiplex PCR, and TCRdb's table has in-frame clones only and misses some. The sample comprises around 280,000 clones, around four fifths of which are singletons, and around 4.2% rests with the top ten. Sequences were obtained from peripheral blood. These receptor sequences come from a woman between 45 and 65 years old with active or convalescent COVID-19.

The genes are TRBV11-3 and TRBJ2-2; 12 bases fit TRBD1. The CDR3 is made up of 14 amino acids. The J segment lost 7 bases and the V segment lost 8 bases, leaving 5 bases of the junction unmatched. Germline loops: CDR1 SGHNT, CDR2 YENEEA. CDR3 nucleotides: TGTGCCAGCTCCGGGACAGGGGGCCACGGGGAGCTGTTTTTT. It codes for CASSGTGGHGELFF.

The V and J genes are TRBV6-5 and TRBJ2-1, with a tentative D call TRBD2 (5 bases). Between the trimmed V and J ends, which lost 8 bases and 0 bases, there was a span of 8 bases. The germline V gene encodes CDR1 MNHEY and CDR2 SVGAGI. CDR3 length: 13 residues. The CDR3 here is CASGGASYNEQFF. The CDR3, as DNA: TGTGCCAGCGGAGGAGCCTCCTACAATGAGCAGTTCTTC.